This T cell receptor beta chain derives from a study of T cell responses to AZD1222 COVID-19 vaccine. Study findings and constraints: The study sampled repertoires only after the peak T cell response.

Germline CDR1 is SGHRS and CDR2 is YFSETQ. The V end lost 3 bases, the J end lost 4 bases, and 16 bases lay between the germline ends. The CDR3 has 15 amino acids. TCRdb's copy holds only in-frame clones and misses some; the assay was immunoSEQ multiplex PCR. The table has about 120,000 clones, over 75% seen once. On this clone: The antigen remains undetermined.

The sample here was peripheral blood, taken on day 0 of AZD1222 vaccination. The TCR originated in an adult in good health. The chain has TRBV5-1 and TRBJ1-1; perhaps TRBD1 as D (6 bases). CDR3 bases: TGCGCCAGCAGCTCCGCGGGACACGCGGTCACTGAAGCTTTCTTT. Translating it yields CASSSAGHAVTEAFF.